These 29 T cell receptor beta chains share one sample of origin, sequenced in a study of control samples from healthy donors and cancer patients. Generated by immunoSEQ multiplex PCR, the TCRdb table keeps only in-frame clones and is missing some. Found here are 45,000 to 70,000 clones, around 93% of them singletons; the top ten hold about 0.91%. Sequencing was carried out using PBMCs. Receptor source: a man under 40 with colorectal cancer.

This chain links TRBV3-1 (or the pseudogene TRBV3-2) with TRBJ2-1; 10 nucleotides match TRBD2. From germline, CDR1 is LGHDT and CDR2 YNNKEL (reference sequence). The V gene end was trimmed by 5 bases and the J gene end by 7 bases; junction bases not matched to a gene: 5. This CDR3 has 14 amino acids. This CDR3 is CASSERGGRNEQFF. The CDR3 DNA reads as TGTGCCAGCAGCGAGCGGGGGGGCCGGAATGAGCAGTTCTTC.

This clone has more than one count but fewer than ten. This chain joins TRBV23-1 and TRBJ2-7; 8 bases match TRBD1. TRBV23-1 is noted as an ORF with a role that remains uncertain. This CDR3 comprises 15 residues. Trimming at V came to 3 bases and at J to 5 bases, leaving 9 bases not matched to a gene. The CDR3 sequence is CASSHRAGGGNEQYF. CDR3 bases: TGCGCCAGCAGTCACAGGGCAGGGGGCGGGAACGAGCAGTACTTC.

Note on this clone: At one of its ends the junction is not consistent with the germline gene, which may arise from a read error. The rearrangement links TRBV7-6 to TRBJ2-7; the match to TRBD1 covers 8 bases. This CDR3 contains 16 residues. Germline assignment: CDR1 SGHVS and CDR2 FNYEAQ. CDR3 in DNA: TGTGCCGGCAGCTTAGCAGGCGGGATAACAGGGGGCGAGCAGTACTTC. It translates to CAGSLAGGITGGEQYF.

The rearrangement links TRBV10-3 to TRBJ1-5; D is undetermined. Germline assignment: CDR1 ENHRY and CDR2 SYGVKD. CDR3 length: 13 amino acids. Trimming took 4 bases from V and 5 from J, leaving 9 bases between them. DNA for the CDR3: TGTGCCATCAGTGGATTTTGGCATCAGCCCCAGCATTTT. Residues: CAISGFWHQPQHF.

The chain is built from TRBV10-2 and TRBJ1-1, with no clear D. The germline V gene has CDR1 WSHSY and CDR2 SAAADI. Trimming took 7 bases from V and 0 from J, leaving 18 bases between them. The CDR3 is 16 amino acids. The CDR3 DNA reads TGCGCCAGCATTCAGGATGAGACGGAATTGAACACTGAAGCTTTCTTT. Protein product: CASIQDETELNTEAFF.

This clone was recorded once. The chain uses TRBV19 and TRBJ1-2; 9 bases are shared with TRBD1. J lost 4 bases, V lost 1 base, and 7 bases had no gene match. The CDR3 has 16 residues. Germline lookup yields CDR1 LNHDA and CDR2 SQIVND (reference sequence). The CDR3 is CASSIGGTGRIYGYTF. In nucleotides, the CDR3 is TGTGCCAGTAGTATAGGGGGGACAGGGAGGATCTATGGCTACACCTTC.

CDR3 sequence (DNA): TGTGCCAGCACCACATTACGGGGCAGGGGCTATGGCTACACCTTC. Amino acids: CASTTLRGRGYGYTF. The V gene is TRBV6-5, the J gene TRBJ1-2; tentatively, D is TRBD1 (6 bases). The CDR3 is made up of 15 amino acids. V was pared by 7 bases and J by 4 bases, with 19 bases between. The germline V gene has CDR1 MNHEY and CDR2 SVGAGI.

J is TRBJ1-4 and V is TRBV4-2; D may be TRBD1 (6 bases). Trimming pared 4 bases from V and 4 bases from J, leaving 10 bases between. CDR1 and CDR2 from the germline V gene are LGHNA and YNFKEQ. This CDR3 comprises 14 residues. CDR3 in DNA: TGTGCCAGCAGCCTGGGACACAATAATGAAAAACTGTTTTTT. Encoded protein: CASSLGHNNEKLFF.

The V and J genes are TRBV4-2 and TRBJ2-7, with D unresolved. Germline CDR1 is LGHNA and CDR2 is YNFKEQ. Trimming stripped 1 base from V and 0 bases from J, with 13 bases between. The CDR3 is made up of 16 amino acids. The CDR3: CASSQGRLPPSYEQYF. The CDR3 region has the DNA TGTGCCAGCAGCCAAGGAAGACTCCCACCCTCCTACGAGCAGTACTTC.

The chain employs TRBV30 and TRBJ2-3, with D tentatively TRBD2 (6 bases). V dropped 2 bases and J dropped 3 bases, with 12 bases sitting between them. This CDR3 has 14 amino acids. Germline lookup yields CDR1 GTSNPN and CDR2 SVGIG (reference sequence). The CDR3 DNA reads TGTGCCTGGAGTATTGGCGGGGCTACAGATACGCAGTATTTT. Translating it yields CAWSIGGATDTQYF.

The J gene is TRBJ1-4, the V gene TRBV6-5; TRBD1 might be the D (5 bases). This CDR3 has 12 amino acids. V shed 10 bases and J shed 9 bases, with 15 bases lying between them. Germline assignment: CDR1 MNHEY and CDR2 SVGAGI. CDR3 bases: TGTGCCACCCTCGGCAGGGAGAAAAAACTGTTTTTT. It translates to CATLGREKKLFF.

The chain uses TRBV9 and TRBJ2-1, with 15 positions matching TRBD2. V was clipped by 2 bases and J by 0 bases; unmatched bases: 9. The CDR3 is made up of 20 amino acids. The germline CDR1 and CDR2 sequences are SGDLS and YYNGEE. The CDR3 DNA reads as TGTGCCAGCAGCGTGACTCCCGGGACTAGCGGGGGGAGCTCCTACAATGAGCAGTTCTTC. Translating gives CASSVTPGTSGGSSYNEQFF.

The chain links TRBV6-1 to TRBJ2-2; D is unclear. V lost 0 bases to trimming and J lost 6 bases, with 5 bases between them. The CDR3 runs to 13 residues. CDR1 is MNHNS, CDR2 SASEGT, per germline. In nucleotides, the CDR3 is TGTGCCAGCAGTGAAGCCGAGGCCGGGGAGCTGTTTTTT. Translating gives CASSEAEAGELFF.

The chain is built from TRBV7-2 and TRBJ2-1, with a possible D match to TRBD1 (6 bases). Looked up from germline, CDR1 is SGHTA and CDR2 is FQGNSA. The CDR3 consists of 14 residues. With 7 bases removed from V and 0 bases from J, the gap between germline ends came to 10 bases. The CDR3 region is CASTRDNSYNEQFF. CDR3 nucleotide sequence: TGTGCCAGCACCCGGGACAACTCCTACAATGAGCAGTTCTTC.

The V gene is TRBV3-1 (or the pseudogene TRBV3-2), the J gene TRBJ2-7, with D possibly being TRBD2 (7 bases). From germline, CDR1 is LGHDT and CDR2 YNNKEL (reference sequence). V lost 3 bases, J lost 7 bases, and 13 bases lay in between. This CDR3 region has 13 residues. Here the CDR3 DNA reads TGTGCCAGCAGCCAGGGCAGGGGAGGGGAGCAGTACTTC. As protein: CASSQGRGGEQYF.

This chain uses TRBV15 with TRBJ2-3, with a tentative D call TRBD2 (6 bases). Trimming left V 1 base short and J 0 bases short, with 11 bases between. The length of the CDR3 is 16 residues. The germline V gene has CDR1 LNHNV and CDR2 YYDKDF (reference sequence). CDR3 sequence reads: CATSRAVLASTDTQYF. CDR3 nucleotides: TGTGCCACCAGCAGAGCAGTCCTAGCGAGCACAGATACGCAGTATTTT.

The chain recombines TRBV6-5 with TRBJ1-4; no reliable D call. Germline lookup yields CDR1 MNHEY and CDR2 SVGAGI. The CDR3 runs 12 residues. Trimming left V 5 bases short and J 8 bases short, with 9 bases between. CDR3 loop: CASSLGREKLFF. The CDR3 bases are TGTGCCAGCAGTCTAGGACGAGAAAAACTGTTTTTT.

The chain has TRBV10-2 and TRBJ2-3; the match to TRBD2 covers 8 bases. There are 16 residues in the CDR3. V shed 4 bases and J 2 bases; nucleotides not matched to a gene: 8. CDR1 is WSHSY and CDR2 is SAAADI in the germline V gene. For the CDR3, the DNA is TGCGCCAGCAGTGTCCCCCGGGGGGGGGACACAGATACGCAGTATTTT. Residues: CASSVPRGGDTDTQYF.

This rearrangement joins TRBV7-8 to TRBJ1-5; 8 bases align to TRBD1. Looked up from germline, CDR1 is SGHVS and CDR2 is FQNEAQ. This CDR3 contains 17 residues. Germline trimming cut 1 base from V and 6 bases from J; bases unmatched to any gene: 11. CDR3 bases: TGTGCCAGCAGCTTAGACTTTTACAGGGGGTTTATTCAGCCCCAGCATTTT. It translates to CASSLDFYRGFIQPQHF.

The chain links TRBV14 to TRBJ2-1; 11 bases match TRBD2. Per germline, CDR1 SGHDN and CDR2 FVKESK. V gave up 4 bases and J gave up 3 bases; unmatched junction bases: 8. The CDR3 runs to 17 residues. The CDR3 nucleotides are TGTGCCAGCAGCCCCTGGGGTAGCGGGGGGGACTACAATGAGCAGTTCTTC. This gives the protein CASSPWGSGGDYNEQFF.

The chain employs TRBV7-9 and TRBJ2-1; D tentatively reads TRBD1 or TRBD2 (5 bases each). This CDR3 has 17 residues. Germline assignment: CDR1 SEHNR and CDR2 FQNEAQ (reference sequence). V dropped 5 bases and J dropped 1 base, with 18 bases sitting between them. The CDR3 nucleotides read TGTGCCAGCAGCCCCTGGGGGTTGGGGCGGTCCTACAATGAGCAGTTCTTC. Translation: CASSPWGLGRSYNEQFF.

The V and J genes are TRBV7-2 and TRBJ1-1; TRBD1 is a possible D gene (5 bases). Per germline, CDR1 SGHTA and CDR2 FQGNSA. The CDR3 is 15 residues long. Trimming cost V 1 base and J 3 bases, with 12 bases left between them. This chain's CDR3 is CASSLVSGSDTEAFF. For the CDR3, the DNA is TGTGCCAGCAGCTTAGTATCAGGGTCGGACACTGAAGCTTTCTTT.

The rearrangement uses TRBV25-1 and TRBJ1-3; no reliable D call. Trimming took off 2 bases at V and 4 bases at J, with 3 bases between the two ends. Germline CDR1 is MGHDK and CDR2 is SYGVNS. The CDR3 runs to 12 residues. This CDR3 is CASSEQGNTIYF. The CDR3 nucleotides are TGTGCCAGCAGTGAACAGGGAAACACCATATATTTT.

The CDR3 sequence: CASSYFSYNEQFF. The CDR3 DNA is TGTGCCAGCAGTTACTTCTCCTACAATGAGCAGTTCTTC. The rearrangement links TRBV6-2 or TRBV6-3 to TRBJ2-1; unclear D gene. CDR1 is MNHEY, CDR2 SVGEGT, per germline. The V gene lost 1 base and the J gene lost 0 bases, with 1 base spanning the gap. This CDR3 has 13 amino acids.

Only a few counts were recorded for this clone. The chain couples TRBV30 to TRBJ1-2; 7 bases agree with TRBD1. V shed 1 base and J 4 bases; nucleotides not matched to a gene: 9. The length of the CDR3 is 15 residues. Germline V gene sequence: CDR1 GTSNPN, CDR2 SVGIG (reference sequence). CDR3 protein: CAWSDLKGAIYGYTF. In nucleotides, the CDR3 is TGTGCCTGGAGTGACCTAAAGGGGGCAATCTATGGCTACACCTTC.

The chain carries TRBV7-9 and TRBJ1-1; D is perhaps TRBD1 (5 bases). Trimming took 4 bases from V and 4 from J, leaving 10 bases between them. CDR1 and CDR2 from the germline V gene are SEHNR and FQNEAQ (reference sequence). This CDR3 has 13 amino acids. In DNA, the CDR3 is TGTGCCAGCAGCTCGCCAGGGAGCACTGAAGCTTTCTTT. This gives the protein CASSSPGSTEAFF.

The sample holds a few counts of this clone. The chain combines TRBV4-3 with TRBJ2-2; 9 bases match TRBD1. This CDR3 contains 16 residues. J was trimmed by 1 base and V by 3 bases; bases with no gene match: 3. Germline V gene data show CDR1 as LGHNA and CDR2 as YSLEER. In DNA, the CDR3 is TGCGCCAGCAGCCAGAACAGGGGGCTGAACACCGGGGAGCTGTTTTTT. This gives the protein CASSQNRGLNTGELFF.

This clone is a singleton in its sample. The chain is built from TRBV7-9 and TRBJ2-3; D is unresolved. The V gene's germline CDR1 is SEHNR and CDR2 FQNEAQ (reference sequence). The CDR3 sequence is 14 residues long. V shed 5 bases and J shed 0 bases, with 9 bases lying between them. The CDR3 region has the DNA TGTGCCAGCAGCCTAACCACTAGCACAGATACGCAGTATTTT. It translates to CASSLTTSTDTQYF.

This clone was picked up one time. The J gene is TRBJ2-3, the V gene TRBV6-2 or TRBV6-3; 16 positions match TRBD2. The CDR3 loop spans 20 amino acids. The germline gives CDR1 MNHEY, CDR2 SVGEGT. J gave up 3 bases and V 0 bases, and 9 bases lay outside the gene matches. Written as DNA, the CDR3 is TGTGCCAGCAGTTACTCGGGACTAGCGGGGGGGCAATGGAGTACAGATACGCAGTATTTT. It specifies CASSYSGLAGGQWSTDTQYF.